This T cell receptor (beta chain) was sequenced for a study of regulatory and conventional T cells in RAG deficiency (dated by TCRdb to between 2016 and 2019). Looking at the study overall: The study used high-throughput TCR beta sequencing to compare repertoire diversity and composition of Treg, conventional CD4+ and CD8+ T cells between RAG-deficient patients and healthy controls. The investigation overall reported the following: Unique TCR beta sequences from Treg cells were roughly 100-fold fewer in Omenn syndrome and CID/AS patients than controls, versus roughly 10-fold for other subsets. All patient T-cell subsets had shorter CDR3 lengths; Omenn syndrome patients showed >75% Treg-Tconv repertoire overlap at nucleotide and amino acid level. In Omenn syndrome patients, sorted CD25-high CD127-low cells may represent peripherally activated cells rather than bona fide Treg cells. Compared with control T-cell subpopulations, the RAG-deficient patients had markedly lower Shannon entropy and higher Simpson indices. For some subjects, some T-cell subset analyses were not performed.

For repertoire analyses, the comparison group consisted of 7 or 8 healthy control donors. Before genomic DNA extraction, CD8+ T cells without CD4 were isolated from blood. Library creation used the immunoSEQ multiplex PCR assay. Rearranged TCR beta chain products were amplified from the genomic DNA of sorted T-cell subsets and were then sequenced. The paper's data handling went like this. Shannon entropy and Simpson indices were used to measure how diverse the repertoire of productive TCR beta rearrangements was. Clonal expansion was assessed by the summed frequency of the 100 most abundant productive TCR beta clonotypes among total reads. A self-reactivity index based on amino acid usage at CDR3beta positions 6 and 7 was applied to the TRB repertoires. Repertoire analyses used two-way ANOVA; flow cytometric analyses used Student t or Mann-Whitney tests. TCRdb retrieved this table from immuneACCESS and kept in-frame rearrangements only. Not all clones are present; in checked studies, unresolved V genes account for under half, and no reason is known for the remainder. V, J and clone size were drawn from that table, and D and trimming were deduced from the DNA. Present in this sample are about 7,800 clones, approximately 80% of which were seen just once. The ten top clones hold roughly a third of the sample.

This clone was detected only once. The clone's antigen remains unknown. No base quality values were provided; no much bigger clone lies one nucleotide off. These data were also reused for a study on regulatory T cells. Per the second study: The multiplex PCR relied on 52 forward TRBV primers and 13 reverse TRBJ primers, and amplification bias was corrected through assay-based and computational methods. Repertoires from patients had restricted unique TRB V-J pairs and skewed V and J gene usage, with the strongest effect in regulatory T cells. The study compared T-cell receptor beta repertoires of sorted regulatory, conventional CD4+ and CD8+ T cells in CD3G-deficient patients with those in healthy controls. Ficoll density separation was used to isolate peripheral blood mononuclear cells. A FACSAria cell sorter was used to isolate CD3+ CD8+ CD4- T cells. Rearranged TRB loci were amplified from genomic DNA by multiplex PCR within the immunoSEQ assay. An Illumina HiSeq platform was used to sequence the TRB amplicons. Raw sequences were error-filtered and aligned to reference gene sequences by custom algorithms, then analyzed with the immunoSEQ online tools. The frequencies of productive and nonproductive TRB rearrangements were evaluated among unique sequences as well as among total sequences. For group comparisons, t tests, Mann-Whitney tests or two-way ANOVA were performed in Prism software.

The sequencing sample was made of CD8+ T cells sorted from blood. This receptor was identified in a human donor in good health.

The CDR3 region reads CASSVGSGLAGGGEQFF. The DNA is as follows: TGTGCCAGCAGCGTGGGTTCCGGACTAGCGGGAGGAGGTGAGCAGTTCTTC. The rearranged chain carries TRBV9 and TRBJ2-1, with 14 central nucleotides matching TRBD2. From a lookup of the germline V gene, CDR1 and CDR2 are SGDLS and YYNGEE. From V the trimming removes 2 bases and from J it removes 9 bases, while the gene matches leave 10 bases of the junction unaccounted for. Spanning cysteine to phenylalanine, the CDR3 consists of 17 amino acids. The retained sequence is limited to the CDR3, 51 bases, with the frame set at the first base.